A selection of T cell receptor beta chains follows, all from one sample in a study of siplizumab effects on memory and regulatory T cells. Profiled with immunoSEQ multiplex PCR; TCRdb holds only in-frame clones, not every one. The table lists more than 95,000 clones, roughly 92% of them singletons, with around 0.62% in the top ten. The source material was Tregs sorted from blood. These TCRs come from a human donor in good health. CDR3s include the opening cysteine and the closing phenylalanine or tryptophan. The listing skips clone size in some rows; elsewhere it reads once, few, many or a size class.

len	v_gene	abundance	CDR3aa
15	TRBV18	.	CASSPATSGYNEQFF
16	TRBV7-8	.	CASTPGRGIGNQPQHF
16	TRBV2	.	CASRNQAGGLGQPQHF
14	TRBV19	.	CASSLVKNTGELFF
13	TRBV2	.	CASKGGGSYEQYF
14	TRBV7-9	few	CASSPTGSSYEQYF
17	TRBV19	.	CASSIRRTSGRGETQYF
14	TRBV18	once	CASFLTLTADTQYF
13	TRBV11-2	.	CASSFDSIYGYTF
15	TRBV4-3	.	CASSQEGAHNEKLFF
17	TRBV5-6	.	CASSLTGTGDRGEKLFF
13	TRBV6-6	.	CASSYSGSQPQHF
13	TRBV6-5	.	CASSSGTAFTQYF
12	TRBV6-5	.	CACLRPTGELFF
11	TRBV9	.	CASSKGGSYTF